The rows below give T cell receptor beta chains drawn from one sample of a study of T cells after yellow fever vaccination. TCRdb used MiXCR to reprocess the 5' RACE reads, holding one entry per CDR3 protein. The sample contains around 65,000 distinct CDR3 sequences, around 6.2% of which appear only once. Specimen: CD4+ T cells sorted from PBMCs, collected roughly 14 days after the first yellow fever vaccination. The source is a man aged 18 to 29 who received the YFV17D yellow fever vaccine. Both conserved end residues are part of each CDR3. D genes are given only for firm matches. The size entry gives how often the clone was seen (once, few, many) or a class if it is expanded.

J gene | D gene | clone size | V gene | CDR3 DNA | CDR3 protein
TRBJ2-3 | TRBD2 | many | TRBV7-2 | TGTGCCAGCAGCCCAGGACTAGCGGGGGCCCGTCACATGACGCAGTATTTT | CASSPGLAGARHMTQYF
TRBJ2-5 | . | many | TRBV29-1 | TGCAGCGTTGTGCCAGGCCAAGAGACCCAGTACTTC | CSVVPGQETQYF
TRBJ2-3 | TRBD2 | many | TRBV20-1 | TGCAGTGGAAGCGGGGGGGCTGGCACAGATACGCAGTATTTT | CSGSGGAGTDTQYF
TRBJ2-3 | . | many | TRBV20-1 | TGCAGTGCTCAGGGCCCCGATACGCAGTATTTT | CSAQGPDTQYF
TRBJ1-1 | TRBD1 | many | TRBV5-1 | TGCGCCAGCAGCTTCTACAGGGGTGGCACTGAAGCTTTCTTT | CASSFYRGGTEAFF
TRBJ2-1 | . | many | TRBV5-4 | TGTGCCAGCAGCTTGAGTGGCGGGGGCGCTTACAATGAGCAGTTCTTC | CASSLSGGGAYNEQFF
TRBJ2-4 | . | many | TRBV18 | TGTGCCAGCTCCCCTATCGCGGGTATGAACATTCAGTACTTC | CASSPIAGMNIQYF
TRBJ2-3 | . | many | TRBV5-1 | TGCGCCAGCAGCTTGGGACAGGTAACCGGGACAGATACGCAGTATTTT | CASSLGQVTGTDTQYF
TRBJ2-3 | . | many | TRBV20-1 | TGCAGTGCGCACAGGGAGGGCACAGATACGCAGTATTTT | CSAHREGTDTQYF
TRBJ1-1 | . | many | TRBV29-1 | TGCAGCGTTGTACCAGGGGCGGGCAGCGCTGAAGCTTTCTTT | CSVVPGAGSAEAFF
TRBJ2-2 | . | many | TRBV18 | TGTGCCAGCTCACCACAGGACTTTAGTAACCCCGGGGAGCTGTTTTTT | CASSPQDFSNPGELFF
TRBJ2-3 | . | many | TRBV5-4 | TGTGCCAGCAGCTTGGTGGCGGCTAGCACAGATACGCAGTATTTT | CASSLVAASTDTQYF
TRBJ2-1 | TRBD2 | many | TRBV4-2 | TGTGCCAGCAGCCATAGCGGGGTCTATGAGCAGTTCTTC | CASSHSGVYEQFF
TRBJ2-1 | . | many | TRBV7-3 | TGTGCCAGCAGCGCACAGGGAGGGAGTAGCAATGAGCAGTTCTTC | CASSAQGGSSNEQFF
TRBJ2-3 | . | many | TRBV20-1 | TGCAGTGCTAGATCCATCTGGGGGGTTAGCACAGATACGCAGTATTTT | CSARSIWGVSTDTQYF
TRBJ2-1 | . | many | TRBV7-2 | TGTGCCAGCAGCTTCGGACAGAGCTCCTACAATGAGCAGTTCTTC | CASSFGQSSYNEQFF
TRBJ2-5 | TRBD2 | few | TRBV2 | TGTGCCAGCAGTGTAACGGGGGGGCCCGATGTTGAGACCCAGTACTTC | CASSVTGGPDVETQYF
TRBJ2-5 | . | many | TRBV7-2 | TGTGCCAGCAGCTTAACCGCGAAGGAGACCCAGTACTTC | CASSLTAKETQYF
TRBJ2-3 | . | many | TRBV7-2 | TGTGCCAGCAGGGGGGTTAGCACAGATACGCAGTATTTT | CASRGVSTDTQYF
TRBJ2-3 | . | many | TRBV4-3 | TGCGCCAGCAGCCAATATGGGTGGGAGGCAGGAGGGGCAGATACGCAGTATTTT | CASSQYGWEAGGADTQYF
TRBJ2-7 | . | many | TRBV5-1 | TGCGCCAGCAGCGGGACGACAGGACCTCGGCAGTACTTC | CASSGTTGPRQYF
TRBJ2-2 | . | many | TRBV5-1 | TGCGCCAGCAGCGCACCGGGACTTAACACCGGGGAGCTGTTTTTT | CASSAPGLNTGELFF
TRBJ2-3 | TRBD2 | many | TRBV29-1 | TGCAGCGTCGGCGGGACTAGCGGGGGCTCCACCTGGGCGGATACGCAGTATTTT | CSVGGTSGGSTWADTQYF
TRBJ1-3 | . | many | TRBV7-6 | TGTGCCAGCAGCTCGGGAGAAGGAAACACCATATATTTT | CASSSGEGNTIYF
TRBJ2-1 | . | many | TRBV20-1 | TGCAGTGCTCGACCTGACACTGAGCAGTTCTTC | CSARPDTEQFF
TRBJ2-7 | TRBD2 | many | TRBV7-8 | TGTGCCAGCAGCTCCCCGGGACTAGCTGAAGAGCAGTACTTC | CASSSPGLAEEQYF
TRBJ2-2 | . | many | TRBV7-9 | TGTGCCAGCAGCCAGAGGGTTAACACCGGGGAGCTGTTTTTT | CASSQRVNTGELFF
TRBJ1-1 | . | many | TRBV5-1 | TGCGCCAGCAGCTTGGGCGACTTAAAGAACACTGAAGCTTTCTTT | CASSLGDLKNTEAFF
TRBJ2-6 | . | many | TRBV4-2 | TGTGCCAGCAGCCCGCATACCCGGGGAATTACTGGGGCCAACGTCCTGACTTTC | CASSPHTRGITGANVLTF
TRBJ2-1 | . | many | TRBV3-1 | TGTGCCAGCAGCCAAGAAGGTCGGAGAGGTGAGCAGTTCTTC | CASSQEGRRGEQFF
TRBJ2-3 | . | many | TRBV5-1 | TGCGCCAGCAGCTTGTGGGGCAGAGATACGCAGTATTTT | CASSLWGRDTQYF
TRBJ2-1 | . | many | TRBV5-1 | TGCGCCAGCAGCTTGGTTCTAACCTCTTACAATGAGCAGTTCTTC | CASSLVLTSYNEQFF
TRBJ1-2 | TRBD1 | many | TRBV20-1 | TGCAGTGTTAAGGACAGGGCTGACTATGGCTACACCTTC | CSVKDRADYGYTF
TRBJ2-5 | . | many | TRBV18 | TGTGCCAGCTCACCTATGGGAGAAGAGACCCAGTACTTC | CASSPMGEETQYF
TRBJ2-1 | . | many | TRBV18 | TGTGCCAGCTCACCACGGCAGGGAACCTACAATGAGCAGTTCTTC | CASSPRQGTYNEQFF
TRBJ2-1 | TRBD1 | many | TRBV12-3/TRBV12-4 | TGTGCCAGCAGTTCTCAGGGGGTGAACAATGAGCAGTTCTTC | CASSSQGVNNEQFF
TRBJ2-1 | TRBD2 | many | TRBV18 | TGTGCCAGCTCAGCAATCGAACTAGCGGGGTCTTTGTACAATGAGCAGTTCTTC | CASSAIELAGSLYNEQFF